This T cell receptor (beta chain) was obtained from a study of blood T cell repertoires in COVID-19. About the study: COVID-19 samples, acute and convalescent, were from the United States, Italy and Spain.

This CDR3 contains 13 residues. Trimming cost V 5 bases and J 4 bases, with 11 bases left between them. Germline CDR1 is LGHNT and CDR2 is FRNRAP. Per the authors' pipeline: Estimation of nucleated cell counts relied on the amplification of reference gene primers. Some clones are missing from TCRdb's copy, which holds only in-frame ones; the method was immunoSEQ multiplex PCR. V and J calls and clone size come straight from that table; D and trimming were deduced from the DNA. The table shows roughly 75,000 clones, with about 90% occurring only once. This clone was counted once. The source material was peripheral blood. The rearrangement joins TRBV12-5 to TRBJ1-2; D gene ambiguous. This TCR was sampled from a man aged 80 or over in a cohort sampled during active COVID-19. The DNA of the CDR3 is TGTGCTAGTGGTCATCCGGGAACCTATGGCTACACCTTC. The encoded protein is CASGHPGTYGYTF.